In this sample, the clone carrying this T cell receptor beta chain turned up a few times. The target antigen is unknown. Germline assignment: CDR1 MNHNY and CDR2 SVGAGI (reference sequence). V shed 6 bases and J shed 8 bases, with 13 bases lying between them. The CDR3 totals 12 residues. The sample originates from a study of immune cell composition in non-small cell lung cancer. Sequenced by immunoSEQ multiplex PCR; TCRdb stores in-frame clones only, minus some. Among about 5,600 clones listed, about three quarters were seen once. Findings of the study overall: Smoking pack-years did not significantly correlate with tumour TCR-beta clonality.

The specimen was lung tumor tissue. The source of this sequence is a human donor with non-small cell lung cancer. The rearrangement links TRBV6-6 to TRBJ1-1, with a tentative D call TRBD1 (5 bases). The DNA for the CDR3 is TGTGCCAGCAGCCCGCCGGGGGGAGAAGCTTTCTTT. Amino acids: CASSPPGGEAFF.